The TCR beta chain described here comes from a study of blood T cell repertoires in COVID-19. About the research overall: Samples representing acute and convalescent COVID-19 were sourced from the United States, Italy and Spain. In each case, the material was cDNA or gDNA derived from T cells, B-cell-depleted T cells, or PBMCs.

Per germline, CDR1 SEHNR and CDR2 FQNEAQ (reference sequence). The CDR3 covers 14 residues. Trimming cost V 9 bases and J 6 bases; bases outside gene matches: 8. As originally analysed: By means of reference gene primer amplification, nucleated cell counts were estimated. Profiling relied on immunoSEQ multiplex PCR, and the TCRdb table lists in-frame clones only, not all of them. V, J and clone size are taken as reported in that table, and D and trimming were inferred from the DNA itself. The top ten clones hold around 13% of a sample with about 58,000 clones, around 89% of them seen once. The chain recombines TRBV7-9 with TRBJ1-4; 9 nucleotides agree with TRBD1. The sequence was obtained from a man aged 55-75 years with active COVID-19. The source material was peripheral blood. The CDR3 is CASILGQGDEKLFF. Written as DNA, the CDR3 is TGTGCCAGTATACTGGGACAGGGAGATGAAAAACTGTTTTTT.